The next 4 T cell receptor beta chains were all read from a single sample in a study of CD8+ T cells in alopecia areata. The treatment was: oral pan-JAK inhibitor, 5-10 mg twice daily. Sequencing relied on a cDNA template that was reverse transcribed from extracted RNA. Profiling relied on immunoSEQ multiplex PCR, and the TCRdb table lists in-frame clones only, not all of them. The data hold about 180,000 clones, with roughly 60% observed a single time. This specimen was CD4+ T cells sorted from blood, taken at week 56, from a patient treated with tofacitinib. These receptors were taken from a human donor with alopecia areata.

The sample holds a few counts of this clone. The identical CDR3 is also encoded by other nucleotide sequences in the sample. The chain joins TRBV29-1 to TRBJ2-7, with TRBD1 matching 9 bases. V shed 5 bases, J shed 2 bases, and the junction held 1 base outside the gene matches. CDR1 SQVTM and CDR2 ANQGSEA come from the germline V gene. This CDR3 has 12 amino acids. The CDR3 DNA follows: TGCAGCGTTCGACAGGGGGCCTACGAGCAGTACTTC. Protein: CSVRQGAYEQYF.

This chain uses TRBV7-2 with TRBJ2-1; a weak D match, TRBD1 (6 bases). Trimming left V 2 bases short and J 12 bases short, with 20 bases between. The CDR3 spans 15 residues. In germline, CDR1 is SGHTA, CDR2 FQGNSA. This CDR3 is CASSLNSPSRQAQFF. CDR3 coding DNA: TGTGCCAGCAGCTTAAACTCGCCCTCGAGACAGGCGCAGTTCTTC. Using reference TRBV7-2 and TRBJ2-1 for the parts outside the CDR3, the full variable domain is GAGVSQSPSNKVTEKGKDVELRCDPISGHTALYWYRQSLGQGLEFLIYFQGNSAPDKSGLPSDRFSAERTGGSVSTLTIQRTQQEDSAVYLCASSLNSPSRQAQFFGPGTRLTVL.

This clone was counted between two and nine times. The V call is TRBV29-1, the J call TRBJ2-5; D unresolved. Trimming took off 8 bases at V and 5 bases at J, with 12 bases between the two ends. The germline V gene encodes CDR1 SQVTM and CDR2 ANQGSEA. There are 11 residues in the CDR3. The CDR3: CSFSLKETQYF. CDR3 in DNA: TGCAGCTTTTCTCTGAAGGAGACCCAGTACTTC.

V usage is TRBV23-1 and J usage is TRBJ2-5; D unresolved. TRBV23-1 is sorted into the ORF group, with uncertain function. V was trimmed by 7 bases and J by 1 base, leaving 19 bases between them. This CDR3 spans 16 amino acids. The CDR3 region is CASTHEISGLQETQYF. CDR3 bases: TGCGCCAGCACCCACGAAATCTCAGGTCTCCAAGAGACCCAGTACTTC.